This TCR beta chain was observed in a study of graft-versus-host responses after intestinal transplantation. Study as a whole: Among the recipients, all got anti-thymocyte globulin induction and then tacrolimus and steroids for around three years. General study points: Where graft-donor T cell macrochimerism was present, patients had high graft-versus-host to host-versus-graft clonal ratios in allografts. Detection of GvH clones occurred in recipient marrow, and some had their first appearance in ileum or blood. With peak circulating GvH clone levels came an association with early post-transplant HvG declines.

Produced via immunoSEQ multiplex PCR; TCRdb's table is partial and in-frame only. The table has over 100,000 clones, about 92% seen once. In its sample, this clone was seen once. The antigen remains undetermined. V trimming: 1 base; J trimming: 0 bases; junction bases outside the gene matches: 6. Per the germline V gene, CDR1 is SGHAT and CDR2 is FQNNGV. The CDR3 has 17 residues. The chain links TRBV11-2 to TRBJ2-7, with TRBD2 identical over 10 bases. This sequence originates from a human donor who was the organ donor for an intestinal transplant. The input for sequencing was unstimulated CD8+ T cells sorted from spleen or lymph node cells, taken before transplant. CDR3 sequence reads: CASSLVPSGSLSYEQYF. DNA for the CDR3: TGTGCCAGCAGCTTAGTTCCTAGCGGGAGCCTCTCCTACGAGCAGTACTTC.